This T cell receptor (beta chain) was recorded in a study of blood T cell repertoires in COVID-19 (dated by TCRdb to 2018 to 2021). About the full investigation: Collaborator samples came from the United States, Italy and Spain and covered acute and convalescent phases of COVID-19. The material from the prospective study consisted of cDNA or gDNA derived from T cells, B-cell-depleted T cells, or PBMCs. The dataset comprised deeply sampled blood TCRbeta repertoires from subjects exposed to, actively infected with, or recovered from COVID-19. The repertoires were made available in a free public database intended to serve as a resource for research on the immune response to SARS-CoV-2. The samples were drawn from the first 160 participants of the ongoing ImmuneRACE study and from roughly 1,300 subjects provided by 6 global collaborators. The sample metadata nearly always contained a de-identified subject ID, COVID-19 status, age in years and sex. HLA class I and class II types, where available, came from metadata supplied by the sample provider rather than from assay-based typing. What the work shows at the level of the full study, not this receptor alone: The quantity of clinical and demographic metadata differed by source and by participant and was supplied without curation.

Participants in the prospective study were aged roughly 18 to 100 years, lived in 24 United States geographic areas, and enrolled through a virtual design. In the prospective study, cohorts were assigned on the basis of participant-reported clinical history obtained from a screening survey and a study questionnaire. A participant counted as exposed if, within 2 weeks of entering the study, that participant had been in contact with someone who had a PCR-confirmed or clinician-diagnosed COVID-19 case. Mobile phlebotomists in the prospective study collected whole blood, serum and a nasopharyngeal or oropharyngeal swab from every participant. Over a roughly two-month period, participants in the prospective study had the option of providing additional blood draws and questionnaires. Before DNA extraction, prospective study blood samples were shipped either frozen or at room temperature. The immunoSEQ Assay, a bias-controlled multiplex PCR, was used to amplify TCRbeta CDR3 regions from genomic DNA. Turning to the authors' computational methods: Within the assay, amplification of reference gene primers was used to estimate how many nucleated cells each sample contained. To quantify the absolute abundance of each unique TCRbeta CDR3 rearrangement, sequence reads were collapsed and filtered. For each sample, productive Simpson clonality was calculated by taking the square root of Simpson's diversity index across productive rearrangements. The table comes from immuneACCESS by way of TCRdb, which keeps in-frame sequences with V and J called. Part of the clones is missing from these tables; in studies checked, under half for an unresolved V gene and the rest for unknown reasons. V and J calls and clone size come straight from that table; D and trimming were deduced from the DNA. The sample data list fewer than 250,000 clones, and roughly 84% of these were observed just once. The ten most abundant clones make up 3% to 3.5% of the sample.

Looking up the germline V gene (reference sequence) yields CDR1 LNHDA and CDR2 SQIVND. The CDR3 runs 14 residues from the cysteine to the phenylalanine. Only CDR3 DNA remains: 42 bases, in frame from the first base. V has 6 bases trimmed and J has 1 base trimmed; junction bases matching no gene number 5. Points on this clone: The antigen this receptor binds is unknown. Base qualities were left out, and no much larger clone turns up one base away.

This TCR came from a woman aged 25 to 39 who had been exposed to COVID-19. The material sequenced was PBMCs or T cells enriched from blood (not recorded which). This chain is built from TRBV19 and TRBJ2-5; the junction holds 7 bases that match TRBD1. The CDR3 in this case is CASSLDRVQETQYF. The nucleotide sequence reads TGTGCCAGTAGCCTAGACAGGGTCCAAGAGACCCAGTACTTC.